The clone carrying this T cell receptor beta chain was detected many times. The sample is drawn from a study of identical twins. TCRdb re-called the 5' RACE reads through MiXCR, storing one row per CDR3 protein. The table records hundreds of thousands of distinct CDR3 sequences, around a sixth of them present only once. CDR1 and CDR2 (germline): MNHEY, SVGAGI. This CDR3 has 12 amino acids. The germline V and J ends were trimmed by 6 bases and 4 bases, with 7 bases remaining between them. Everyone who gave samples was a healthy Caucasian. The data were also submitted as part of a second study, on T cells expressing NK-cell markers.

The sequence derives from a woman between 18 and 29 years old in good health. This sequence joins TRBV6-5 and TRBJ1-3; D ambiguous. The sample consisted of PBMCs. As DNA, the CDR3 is TGTGCCAGCAGCCGAACAGGAAACACCATATATTTT. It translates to CASSRTGNTIYF.